A single T cell receptor (beta chain) is shown here with its context. Its antigen is unknown. CDR1 SGHVS and CDR2 FNYEAQ come from the germline V gene. Trimming pared 1 base from V and 3 bases from J, leaving 13 bases between. This CDR3 has 15 amino acids. This sample is drawn from a study of CD8+ T cells in alopecia areata. Overall study context: It was oral tofacitinib, at 5 to 10 mg twice daily, that treated patients received. Study-wide results and limits: Relative to mice, TCR sharing across patients was less clear, a difference possibly HLA-related. Lesional tissue from the scalp (especially in alopecia totalis/universalis) showed higher clonality than normal scalp.

Isolation of CD4+ and CD8+ T cells from PBMCs was achieved by sorting. cDNA serving as the sequencing template came from extracted, reverse transcribed RNA. The table came from immunoSEQ multiplex PCR; TCRdb's copy has only in-frame clones and leaves some out. The data contain 120,000 to 150,000 clones, about 89% of them singletons. The TCR sequence derives from a human donor with alopecia areata. The J gene is TRBJ2-7, the V gene TRBV7-6; D tentatively fits TRBD1 or TRBD2 (5 bases each). The sample here was CD8+ T cells sorted from blood, taken at week 0. This CDR3 is CASSLESGPIYEQYF. CDR3 in DNA: TGTGCCAGCAGCTTAGAGTCGGGGCCGATCTACGAGCAGTACTTC. The whole variable domain, remainder taken from reference TRBV7-6 and TRBJ2-7, is GAGVSQSPRYKVTKRGQDVALRCDPISGHVSLYWYRQALGQGPEFLTYFNYEAQQDKSGLPNDRFSAERPEGSISTLTIQRTEQRDSAMYRCASSLESGPIYEQYFGPGTRLTVT.